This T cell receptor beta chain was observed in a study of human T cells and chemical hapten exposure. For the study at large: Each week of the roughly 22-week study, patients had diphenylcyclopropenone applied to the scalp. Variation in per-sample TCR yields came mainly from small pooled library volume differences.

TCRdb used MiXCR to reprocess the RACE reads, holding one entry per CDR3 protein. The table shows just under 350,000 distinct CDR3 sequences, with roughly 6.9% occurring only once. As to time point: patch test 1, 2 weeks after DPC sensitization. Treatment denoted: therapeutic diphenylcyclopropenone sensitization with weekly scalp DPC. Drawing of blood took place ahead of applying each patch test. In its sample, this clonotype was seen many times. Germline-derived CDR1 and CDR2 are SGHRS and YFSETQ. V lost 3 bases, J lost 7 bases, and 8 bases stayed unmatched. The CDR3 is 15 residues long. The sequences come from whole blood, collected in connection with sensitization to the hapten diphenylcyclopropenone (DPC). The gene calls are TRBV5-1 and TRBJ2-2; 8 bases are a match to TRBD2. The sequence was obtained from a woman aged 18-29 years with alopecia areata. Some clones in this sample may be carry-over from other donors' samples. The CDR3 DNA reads TGCGCCAGCAGCTATTGGACTAGCAGGAACGGGGAGCTGTTTTTT. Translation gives CASSYWTSRNGELFF.